This TCR beta chain was recovered during a study of T cells after yellow fever vaccination. General study findings and limits: Researchers noted that a small share of clonotypes showed up in both CD4 and CD8 compartments.

This clonotype was observed many times. The antigen is unknown. TCRdb used MiXCR to reprocess the 5' RACE reads, holding one entry per CDR3 protein. Of hundreds of thousands of distinct CDR3 sequences listed, around 3.6% are singletons. The CDR3 runs 13 residues. Trimming pared 0 bases from V and 9 bases from J, leaving 6 bases between. Germline V gene lookup returns CDR1 MDHEN and CDR2 SYDVKM. The chain carries TRBV28 and TRBJ1-6; no definite D call. Sequenced here: PBMCs, sampled on the day of the yellow fever booster vaccination. The sequence was obtained from a man younger than 35 who received the YFV17D yellow fever vaccine. The CDR3 coding sequence is TGTGCCAGCAGTTTATGGGCGGGTTCACCCCTCCACTTT. Protein sequence: CASSLWAGSPLHF.